Only a few counts were recorded for the clone carrying this T cell receptor (beta chain). The entry originates in a study of human T cells and chemical hapten exposure. Study summary: Alopecia areata, totalis and universalis patients, mostly female, were included.

Indicated time point: pre-sensitization, week 0. The treatment: therapeutic diphenylcyclopropenone sensitization with weekly scalp DPC. Sequencing started from total RNA isolated from unfractionated whole blood. TCRdb fed the RACE reads into MiXCR, producing one record per CDR3 protein. This table holds tens of thousands of distinct CDR3 sequences, less than 15% found once. The receptor was isolated from a middle-aged woman with alopecia areata. Some clones in this sample may be carry-over from other donors' samples. The starting material was whole blood, obtained in connection with sensitization to the hapten diphenylcyclopropenone (DPC).

The CDR3 loop reads CAISESPGNTIYF. The CDR3, as DNA: TGTGCCATCAGTGAGTCTCCTGGAAACACCATATATTTT. J is TRBJ1-3 and V is TRBV10-3; no reliable D call. The CDR3 totals 13 residues. V was trimmed by 0 bases and J by 2 bases, leaving 2 bases between them. Germline V CDR1 and CDR2: ENHRY, SYGVKD.